The next 30 T cell receptor beta chains were all read from a single sample in a study of T cell responses to AZD1222 COVID-19 vaccine. Some clones are missing from TCRdb's copy, which holds only in-frame ones; the method was immunoSEQ multiplex PCR. This table holds about 170,000 clones, approximately 88% found once. This specimen was peripheral blood, taken 28 days after the second AZD1222 dose. All receptors come from an adult who received the AZD1222 COVID-19 vaccine.

The gene calls are TRBV19 and TRBJ1-1, with no clear D. The CDR3 has 16 amino acids. Germline values: CDR1 LNHDA, CDR2 SQIVND (reference sequence). The V end lost 5 bases, the J end lost 0 bases, and 16 bases lay between the germline ends. CDR3 in DNA: TGTGCCAGTAGTCTCTTGTCCGGACTTATGAACACTGAAGCTTTCTTT. Its protein is CASSLLSGLMNTEAFF.

The chain uses TRBV2 and TRBJ2-7, with D tentatively TRBD1 (5 bases). Trimming took off 8 bases at V and 3 bases at J, with 14 bases between the two ends. This CDR3 spans 13 amino acids. The germline gives CDR1 SNHLY, CDR2 FYNNEI. CDR3 bases: TGTGCCAGCCTTCTAGGGGTAAGCTACGAGCAGTACTTC. Its protein is CASLLGVSYEQYF.

The rearrangement uses TRBV19 and TRBJ2-7; TRBD1 aligns across 8 bases. CDR3 length equals 14 residues. Germline CDR1 and CDR2: LNHDA and SQIVND (reference sequence). Germline trimming cut 4 bases from V and 3 bases from J; bases unmatched to any gene: 5. DNA of the CDR3: TGTGCCAGTAGTAGGAGAGACAGGGGCTACGAGCAGTACTTC. Protein sequence: CASSRRDRGYEQYF.

The chain carries TRBV7-9 and TRBJ2-7; 10 positions match TRBD2. CDR1 and CDR2 (germline): SEHNR, FQNEAQ (reference sequence). The CDR3 is 14 residues long. V trimming: 4 bases; J trimming: 7 bases; junction bases outside the gene matches: 7. In nucleotides, the CDR3 is TGTGCCAGCAGCTCGATCGGAGCGGGGGGGGAGCAGTACTTC. Amino acid sequence: CASSSIGAGGEQYF. Drawing the rest from reference TRBV7-9 and TRBJ2-7, the complete variable domain is DTGVSQNPRHKITKRGQNVTFRCDPISEHNRLYWYRQTLGQGPEFLTYFQNEAQLEKSRLLSDRFSAERPKGSFSTLEIQRTEQGDSAMYLCASSSIGAGGEQYFGPGTRLTVT.

Only one count was recorded for this clone. The chain links TRBV5-5 to TRBJ1-5; D not resolved. The CDR3 totals 14 residues. Per the germline V gene, CDR1 is SGHKS and CDR2 is YYEKEE (reference sequence). V was clipped by 0 bases and J by 4 bases, with 8 bases between them. The CDR3: CASSLESDNQPQHF. Here the CDR3 DNA reads TGTGCCAGCAGCTTGGAGTCAGATAATCAGCCCCAGCATTTT.

J is TRBJ1-4 and V is TRBV19; 8 positions match TRBD1. V gave up 10 bases and J gave up 5 bases; unmatched junction bases: 3. The CDR3 consists of 12 residues. Germline-derived CDR1 and CDR2 are LNHDA and SQIVND (reference sequence). For the CDR3, the DNA is TGTGCCACTGGGACAGGAAATGAAAAACTGTTTTTT. It codes for CATGTGNEKLFF.

This chain joins TRBV7-9 and TRBJ1-6; the D is unclear. Germline lookup yields CDR1 SEHNR and CDR2 FQNEAQ (reference sequence). Trimming took 5 bases from V and 9 from J, leaving 14 bases between them. The CDR3 extends over 14 amino acids. The CDR3 region is CASSRESGGSPLHF. DNA of the CDR3: TGTGCCAGCAGCCGCGAATCCGGTGGTTCACCCCTCCACTTT.

The chain recombines TRBV7-8 with TRBJ1-2; D gene unclear. Germline lookup yields CDR1 SGHVS and CDR2 FQNEAQ. V lost 0 bases, J lost 4 bases, and 9 bases lay in between. This CDR3 is built from 14 residues. The CDR3 loop reads CASSLAETLYGYTF. The CDR3 nucleotides read TGTGCCAGCAGCTTAGCCGAGACCCTCTATGGCTACACCTTC.

The rearrangement links TRBV5-4 to TRBJ2-7; TRBD2 aligns across 8 bases. CDR1 is SGHNT and CDR2 is YYREEE in the germline V gene (reference sequence). Losses at the gene ends were 4 bases for V and 2 bases for J; bases not matched to a gene: 8. The CDR3 has 15 residues. CDR3 sequence reads: CASSPSGGGPYEQYF. The CDR3 DNA reads TGTGCCAGCAGCCCCTCGGGCGGGGGGCCCTACGAGCAGTACTTC.

This CDR3 is CASSPSGQNKNLNNEQFF. The CDR3 coding sequence is TGTGCCAGCTCACCAAGTGGACAGAACAAAAATCTCAACAATGAGCAGTTCTTC. This sequence joins TRBV18 and TRBJ2-1; maybe TRBD1 (6 bases). Germline CDR1 KGHSH, CDR2 LQKENI. V was clipped by 2 bases and J by 5 bases, with 22 bases between them. CDR3 length: 18 residues.

This rearrangement joins TRBV5-1 to TRBJ2-5; weak D call: TRBD2 (5 bases). The germline CDR1 and CDR2 sequences are SGHRS and YFSETQ. Trimming stripped 3 bases from V and 4 bases from J, with 13 bases between. The CDR3 is 14 residues long. CDR3 bases: TGCGCCAGCAGCTACCAGACGGCGGGAGAGACCCAGTACTTC. Its protein product is CASSYQTAGETQYF.

The V gene is TRBV12-3 or TRBV12-4, the J gene TRBJ2-3, with D perhaps TRBD1 (6 bases). Between the trimmed V and J ends, which lost 6 bases and 4 bases, there was a span of 11 bases. The CDR3 runs to 13 residues. The CDR3 DNA is TGTGCCAGCAGCCCCAGGGGATCAGATACGCAGTATTTT. Amino acid sequence: CASSPRGSDTQYF.

The rearrangement joins TRBV7-2 to TRBJ2-7; 7 nucleotides agree with TRBD2. From germline, CDR1 is SGHTA and CDR2 FQGNSA. V was pared by 5 bases and J by 4 bases, with 2 bases of the junction left unmatched. The CDR3 length is 12 residues. The CDR3 sequence is CASSVGGYEQYF. CDR3 nucleotide sequence: TGTGCCAGCAGCGTCGGGGGGTACGAGCAGTACTTC.

This chain uses TRBV19 with TRBJ1-3; tentative D call: TRBD1 (5 bases). Trimming removed 6 bases from V and 3 bases from J, with 12 bases in between. CDR1 LNHDA and CDR2 SQIVND come from the germline V gene (reference sequence). The CDR3 is made up of 14 amino acids. The CDR3 loop reads CASSEGTRGNTIYF. In nucleotides, the CDR3 is TGTGCCAGTAGCGAAGGGACGCGTGGAAACACCATATATTTT.

CDR3 protein: CASSLLQLTGDGYTF. The CDR3 region has the DNA TGTGCCAGCAGCTTGCTCCAACTCACAGGGGATGGCTACACCTTC. The chain has TRBV7-9 and TRBJ1-2; TRBD1 matches 7 bases. Losses at the gene ends were 3 bases for V and 6 bases for J; bases not matched to a gene: 10. Germline lookup yields CDR1 SEHNR and CDR2 FQNEAQ (reference sequence). The CDR3 spans 15 residues.

The chain carries TRBV2 and TRBJ1-3; weak D call: TRBD1 (5 bases). The V end lost 7 bases, the J end lost 3 bases, and 19 bases lay between the germline ends. This CDR3 is built from 16 residues. CDR1 and CDR2 (germline): SNHLY, FYNNEI. The DNA for the CDR3 is TGTGCCAGCACCGAAGGGGCGGGTGGGAGTGGAAACACCATATATTTT. Its protein product is CASTEGAGGSGNTIYF.

V and J are TRBV5-1 and TRBJ2-3; D not certain. CDR1 and CDR2 from the germline V gene are SGHRS and YFSETQ. This CDR3 spans 13 amino acids. The V end lost 2 bases, the J end lost 0 bases, and 4 bases lay between the germline ends. CDR3 sequence reads: CASSLESTDTQYF. The CDR3 bases are TGCGCCAGCAGCTTAGAAAGCACAGATACGCAGTATTTT.

This chain connects TRBV5-1 to TRBJ1-1; D is unclear. This CDR3 has 13 amino acids. Trimming shortened V by 0 bases and J by 7 bases, and 10 bases separated the two germline ends. CDR1 is SGHRS, CDR2 YFSETQ, per germline. The CDR3 nucleotides are TGCGCCAGCAGCTTGGACAGAGAAGGTGAAGCTTTCTTT. Its translation: CASSLDREGEAFF.

This chain uses TRBV6-2 or TRBV6-3 with TRBJ2-3; no clear D gene. The CDR3 contains 11 residues. V lost 2 bases and J lost 7, with 4 bases in between. CDR1 is MNHEY, CDR2 SVGEGT, per germline. This chain's CDR3 is CASSYVYTQYF. CDR3 bases: TGTGCCAGCAGTTACGTCTATACGCAGTATTTT.

This chain connects TRBV5-5 to TRBJ2-1; the D gene is possibly TRBD2 (6 bases). In germline, CDR1 is SGHKS, CDR2 YYEKEE (reference sequence). Trimming stripped 5 bases from V and 9 bases from J, with 27 bases between. CDR3 length equals 17 residues. The CDR3 region is CASSYNPGTSPFGEQFF. Here the CDR3 DNA reads TGTGCCAGCAGTTATAACCCGGGGACTTCACCGTTCGGTGAGCAGTTCTTC. Full variable domain (missing parts from reference TRBV5-5 and TRBJ2-1): DAGVTQSPTHLIKTRGQQVTLRCSPISGHKSVSWYQQVLGQGPQFIFQYYEKEERGRGNFPDRFSARQFPNYSSELNVNALLLGDSALYLCASSYNPGTSPFGEQFFGPGTRLTVL.

V and J are TRBV27 and TRBJ1-1, with D possibly matching TRBD1 (6 bases). V gave up 5 bases and J gave up 3 bases, with 13 bases separating them. The CDR3 consists of 14 residues. Germline V gives CDR1 MNHEY, CDR2 SMNVEV (reference sequence). This chain's CDR3 is CASSLRPGDTEAFF. Here the CDR3 DNA reads TGTGCCAGCAGTCTAAGGCCAGGGGACACTGAAGCTTTCTTT.

The rearrangement joins TRBV6-6 to TRBJ2-7, with a weak D call TRBD1 (7 bases). Germline lookup yields CDR1 MNHNY and CDR2 SVGAGI (reference sequence). This CDR3 is 14 amino acids long. Trimming cost V 7 bases and J 7 bases, with 20 bases left between them. The CDR3 DNA is TGTGCCAGCAAAGGAGGGGGCTTTAAGGAAGAGCAGTACTTC. This codes for CASKGGGFKEEQYF.

J is TRBJ2-2 and V is TRBV19; D not certain. V was shortened by 4 bases and J by 2 bases, with 5 bases between the two germline ends. This CDR3 is 13 amino acids long. Germline CDR1 LNHDA, CDR2 SQIVND (reference sequence). CDR3 in amino acids: CASSRVNTGELFF. CDR3 sequence (DNA): TGTGCCAGTAGTAGGGTAAACACCGGGGAGCTGTTTTTT.

In its sample, this clone was seen a few times. The chain is built from TRBV2 and TRBJ1-2, with D unresolved. Looked up from germline, CDR1 is SNHLY and CDR2 is FYNNEI. Trimming took 4 bases from V and 5 from J, leaving 5 bases between them. CDR3 length equals 11 residues. CDR3 DNA sequence: TGTGCCAGCAGTGGGCTGTATGGCTACACCTTC. The encoded protein is CASSGLYGYTF.

The CDR3 loop is CASSLSGGNQPQHF. The CDR3 nucleotides are TGTGCCAGCAGCTTATCAGGGGGCAATCAGCCCCAGCATTTT. The chain carries TRBV7-6 and TRBJ1-5; perhaps TRBD1 as D (6 bases). With 2 bases removed from V and 2 bases from J, the gap between germline ends came to 7 bases. The CDR3 has 14 amino acids. Germline lookup yields CDR1 SGHVS and CDR2 FNYEAQ.

This chain joins TRBV7-9 and TRBJ2-7, with D perhaps matching TRBD1 or TRBD2 (5 bases each). The CDR3 contains 13 residues. The V end was cut by 3 bases, the J end by 6 bases, with 12 bases between. Germline V gene data show CDR1 as SEHNR and CDR2 as FQNEAQ (reference sequence). The chain's CDR3 is CASSFMGVGEQYF. CDR3 nucleotides: TGTGCCAGCAGCTTTATGGGGGTGGGCGAGCAGTACTTC. Combining the CDR3 with reference TRBV7-9 and TRBJ2-7 gives the whole variable domain DTGVSQNPRHKITKRGQNVTFRCDPISEHNRLYWYRQTLGQGPEFLTYFQNEAQLEKSRLLSDRFSAERPKGSFSTLEIQRTEQGDSAMYLCASSFMGVGEQYFGPGTRLTVT.

This sequence joins TRBV7-9 and TRBJ2-7; 7 bases are shared with TRBD1. The CDR3 covers 13 residues. Looked up from germline, CDR1 is SEHNR and CDR2 is FQNEAQ (reference sequence). Germline trimming cut 4 bases from V and 1 base from J; bases unmatched to any gene: 1. CDR3 loop: CASSSGGSYEQYF. The CDR3 region has the DNA TGTGCCAGCAGCTCAGGGGGATCCTACGAGCAGTACTTC.

The rearrangement uses TRBV27 and TRBJ1-4; D not certain. V lost 6 bases, J lost 4 bases, and 9 bases lay in between. CDR3 size: 13 residues. Germline assignment: CDR1 MNHEY and CDR2 SMNVEV (reference sequence). The CDR3 coding sequence is TGTGCCAGCAGGAGTCGGGTTAATGAAAAACTGTTTTTT. Its protein product is CASRSRVNEKLFF.

The chain recombines TRBV7-9 with TRBJ2-7; TRBD1 aligns across 7 bases. The CDR3 covers 16 residues. After removal of 2 bases from V and 0 bases from J, the junction contained 7 bases not matched to a gene. Looked up from germline, CDR1 is SEHNR and CDR2 is FQNEAQ (reference sequence). The CDR3 DNA is TGTGCCAGCAGCTTATCAGGAGCAGGGGGCTCCTACGAGCAGTACTTC. Translated: CASSLSGAGGSYEQYF.

The chain links TRBV11-2 to TRBJ2-5; TRBD2 aligns across 11 bases. CDR1 is SGHAT, CDR2 FQNNGV, per germline. Losses at the gene ends were 1 base for V and 2 bases for J; bases not matched to a gene: 3. This CDR3 has 16 residues. CDR3 sequence (DNA): TGTGCCAGCAGCTTAGGGGGGACTAGCGGACAAGAGACCCAGTACTTC. Protein sequence: CASSLGGTSGQETQYF.